A single sample is the source of the 28 T cell receptor beta chains below, sequenced in a study of blood T cell repertoires in COVID-19. TCRdb keeps only in-frame clones here, not all; method: immunoSEQ multiplex PCR. The table lists roughly 88,000 clones, around nine tenths of them singletons. The material sequenced was peripheral blood. The receptor set was obtained from a woman between 50 and 59 years old in a cohort sampled during active COVID-19.

Only one count was recorded for this clone. The rearrangement joins TRBV29-1 to TRBJ2-3, with no clear D. Germline V CDR1 and CDR2: SQVTM, ANQGSEA. The CDR3 contains 11 residues. DNA of the CDR3: TGCAGTGGCGGAACCACAGATACGCAGTATTTT. Its translation is CSGGTTDTQYF.

V and J are TRBV2 and TRBJ1-2, with D possibly TRBD1 on 5 matching bases. This CDR3 region has 12 residues. The V and J ends lost 7 bases and 2 bases respectively, with 8 bases between them. The germline gives CDR1 SNHLY, CDR2 FYNNEI. The CDR3 region is CASTQENYGYTF. The CDR3 DNA reads TGTGCCAGCACACAGGAGAACTATGGCTACACCTTC.

The J gene is TRBJ1-4, the V gene TRBV5-5; 8 bases fit TRBD1. The length of the CDR3 is 13 residues. V gave up 2 bases and J gave up 6 bases; unmatched junction bases: 0. Germline V CDR1 and CDR2: SGHKS, YYEKEE (reference sequence). The CDR3 here is CASSLQGDEKLFF. In DNA form, the CDR3 reads TGTGCCAGCAGCTTACAGGGGGATGAAAAACTGTTTTTT.

J is TRBJ2-1 and V is TRBV9, with 9 bases lining up with TRBD2. CDR3 length equals 17 residues. J gave up 4 bases and V 2 bases, and 10 bases lay outside the gene matches. Germline CDR1 reads SGDLS; CDR2 reads YYNGEE. Written as DNA, the CDR3 is TGTGCCAGCAGCGTGGCCGGAGGGACTAGCAGATACAATGAGCAGTTCTTC. Its protein product is CASSVAGGTSRYNEQFF.

The rearrangement links TRBV5-1 to TRBJ2-7, with 9 bases matching TRBD1. V lost 4 bases and J lost 0; bases outside the gene matches: 5. CDR1 is SGHRS and CDR2 is YFSETQ in the germline V gene. The CDR3 length is 15 residues. As DNA, the CDR3 is TGCGCCAGCAGCCGGACAGGGGCCAACTCCTACGAGCAGTACTTC. This sequence encodes CASSRTGANSYEQYF.

V and J are TRBV11-2 and TRBJ2-7, with TRBD1 identical over 9 bases. CDR1 and CDR2 (germline): SGHAT, FQNNGV. V gave up 5 bases and J gave up 0 bases; unmatched junction bases: 5. The CDR3 has 15 amino acids. DNA of the CDR3: TGTGCCAGCAGCCGGACAGGGGTTGGCTCCTACGAGCAGTACTTC. Translating it yields CASSRTGVGSYEQYF.

This chain joins TRBV21-1 and TRBJ2-7; the table's TRBD1 call for D was not verified on the DNA. TRBV21-1 is annotated as a pseudogene. CDR3 length: 17 amino acids. The CDR3 DNA reads TGTGCCAGCAGCAAAGCAGGAGGGACAGGGGGCTCGGACGAGCAGTACTTC. Residues: CASSKAGGTGGSDEQYF.

The rearrangement joins TRBV18 to TRBJ1-4; D is perhaps TRBD1 (6 bases). The germline V gene encodes CDR1 KGHSH and CDR2 LQKENI. The CDR3 totals 13 residues. Deletions cut 4 bases from V and 3 bases from J, with 6 bases between. CDR3 in amino acids: CASSQGANEKLFF. The DNA of the CDR3 is TGTGCCAGCTCACAGGGGGCTAATGAAAAACTGTTTTTT.

The chain recombines TRBV6-5 with TRBJ1-2; 11 bases line up with TRBD1. This CDR3 spans 15 amino acids. Germline V lookup: CDR1 MNHEY, CDR2 SVGAGI. V trimming: 7 bases; J trimming: 4 bases; junction bases outside the gene matches: 8. CDR3 coding DNA: TGTGCCAGCAATAGACAGGGACAGGGGGTCTATGGCTACACCTTC. It translates to CASNRQGQGVYGYTF.

The V call is TRBV9, the J call TRBJ2-7; TRBD2 aligns across 8 bases. This CDR3 spans 16 amino acids. The germline CDR1 and CDR2 sequences are SGDLS and YYNGEE. With V trimmed by 3 bases and J by 2 bases, 10 bases remained unmatched. Here the CDR3 DNA reads TGTGCCAGCAGCGCCCCGACTAGCGAGAAACCCTACGAGCAGTACTTC. It is translated as CASSAPTSEKPYEQYF. The whole variable domain, remainder taken from reference TRBV9 and TRBJ2-7, is DSGVTQTPKHLITATGQRVTLRCSPRSGDLSVYWYQQSLDQGLQFLIQYYNGEERAKGNILERFSAQQFPDLHSELNLSSLELGDSALYFCASSAPTSEKPYEQYFGPGTRLTVT.

The chain joins TRBV14 to TRBJ2-6, with a possible D match to TRBD1 (5 bases). From germline, CDR1 is SGHDN and CDR2 FVKESK. The V gene lost 1 base and the J gene lost 3 bases, with 13 bases spanning the gap. The CDR3 spans 17 residues. This CDR3 is CASSQGPGIFGANVLTF. CDR3 nucleotide sequence: TGTGCCAGCAGCCAAGGCCCAGGGATTTTTGGGGCCAACGTCCTGACTTTC.

The chain couples TRBV30 to TRBJ2-5, with TRBD1 matching over 9 bases. V trimming: 1 base; J trimming: 4 bases; junction bases outside the gene matches: 1. This CDR3 region has 13 residues. In germline, CDR1 is GTSNPN, CDR2 SVGIG (reference sequence). The CDR3 is CAWSDRGRETQYF. Written as DNA, the CDR3 is TGTGCCTGGAGTGACAGGGGGCGAGAGACCCAGTACTTC.

The chain links TRBV10-2 to TRBJ2-2; TRBD2 agrees at 9 bases. This CDR3 has 15 residues. V was clipped by 10 bases and J by 2 bases; unmatched bases: 8. Germline lookup yields CDR1 WSHSY and CDR2 SAAADI. Here the CDR3 DNA reads TGCGCCACCTTAGCGGGAGCCACAAACACCGGGGAGCTGTTTTTT. It specifies CATLAGATNTGELFF.

This rearrangement joins TRBV2 to TRBJ1-5; no firm D call. The CDR3 has 13 amino acids. The germline V and J ends were trimmed by 4 bases and 6 bases, with 10 bases remaining between them. Germline CDR1 and CDR2: SNHLY and FYNNEI. CDR3 sequence (DNA): TGTGCCAGCAGTGCAGGATTCGGTCAGCCCCAGCATTTT. Its translation is CASSAGFGQPQHF.

This clone came up once. The chain uses TRBV7-9 and TRBJ2-6; 9 positions match TRBD1. V lost 4 bases and J lost 0; bases outside the gene matches: 1. The CDR3 covers 16 residues. Germline loops: CDR1 SEHNR, CDR2 FQNEAQ (reference sequence). The CDR3, as DNA: TGTGCCAGCAGCTCGACAGGGGGCTCTGGGGCCAACGTCCTGACTTTC. Its protein is CASSSTGGSGANVLTF.

V usage is TRBV2 and J usage is TRBJ2-5, with 7 positions matching TRBD2. This CDR3 comprises 12 residues. Trimming removed 6 bases from V and 2 bases from J; junction bases left unmatched: 0. Germline-derived CDR1 and CDR2 are SNHLY and FYNNEI. CDR3 in DNA: TGTGCCAGCAGGGGGGGGCAAGAGACCCAGTACTTC. Amino acid sequence: CASRGGQETQYF.

This chain links TRBV6-2 or TRBV6-3 with TRBJ2-7, with 12 bases lining up with TRBD2. Germline CDR1 MNHEY, CDR2 SVGEGT. The ends lost 5 bases at V and 4 bases at J; junction bases unmatched: 6. The CDR3 covers 15 residues. In DNA form, the CDR3 reads TGTGCCAGCAGTCCGACTAGCGGGGGTCTGTACGAGCAGTACTTC. Its translation is CASSPTSGGLYEQYF.

This chain links TRBV3-1 (or the pseudogene TRBV3-2) with TRBJ2-4; a possible D gene is TRBD1 (6 bases). The CDR3 consists of 15 residues. The V end lost 4 bases, the J end lost 5 bases, and 15 bases lay between the germline ends. CDR1 is LGHDT, CDR2 YNNKEL, per germline (reference sequence). The CDR3 region has the DNA TGTGCCAGCAGCCCCCGTTCCGGGACACAAAACATTCAGTACTTC. Amino acid sequence: CASSPRSGTQNIQYF.

The chain uses TRBV6-5 and TRBJ2-1; 9 positions match TRBD2. The CDR3 totals 15 residues. From germline, CDR1 is MNHEY and CDR2 SVGAGI. The trim removed 8 bases at V and 7 bases at J, leaving 12 bases unmatched. For the CDR3, the DNA is TGTGCCAGCTGCTCCGGGACTAGCTCGCATAATGAGCAGTTCTTC. Amino acids: CASCSGTSSHNEQFF.

This chain uses TRBV7-9 with TRBJ1-1; D unresolved. This CDR3 is 12 amino acids long. Trimming cost V 3 bases and J 7 bases, with 9 bases left between them. Germline CDR1 reads SEHNR; CDR2 reads FQNEAQ (reference sequence). The CDR3 bases are TGTGCCAGCAGCTTGCCGGGGAATGAAGCTTTCTTT. Translated, it gives CASSLPGNEAFF.

The rearrangement links TRBV6-2 or TRBV6-3 to TRBJ2-5; TRBD2 matches at 12 bases. Germline loops: CDR1 MNHEY, CDR2 SVGEGT. The CDR3 is 19 amino acids. V lost 0 bases to trimming and J lost 0 bases; unmatched junction nucleotides: 8. CDR3 sequence (DNA): TGTGCCAGCAGTTACTCGATTCTAGCGGGGGGGTCGTACCAAGAGACCCAGTACTTC. Amino acids: CASSYSILAGGSYQETQYF.

The rearrangement uses TRBV28 and TRBJ2-2, with TRBD2 identical over 8 bases. V trimming: 5 bases; J trimming: 5 bases; junction bases outside the gene matches: 4. The germline gives CDR1 MDHEN, CDR2 SYDVKM. There are 14 residues in the CDR3. The CDR3 DNA sequence: TGTGCCAGCAGTCCACCTAGCGGGACCGGGGAGCTGTTTTTT. Protein product: CASSPPSGTGELFF.

The rearrangement links TRBV25-1 to TRBJ2-5, with TRBD1 matching over 7 bases. The CDR3 is 15 residues long. CDR1 is MGHDK and CDR2 is SYGVNS in the germline V gene. V shed 0 bases, J shed 9 bases, and the junction held 10 bases outside the gene matches. The CDR3 protein is CASSEYRGQYRPQYF. CDR3 coding DNA: TGTGCCAGCAGTGAATATAGGGGACAGTATCGGCCCCAGTACTTC.

The chain links TRBV28 to TRBJ2-7; weak D call: TRBD1 (5 bases). Germline CDR1 and CDR2: MDHEN and SYDVKM. The CDR3 spans 14 residues. The ends were cut back, 7 bases at V and 5 bases at J, with 18 bases in the middle. Here the CDR3 reads CASTPQPRVHEQYF. In DNA form, the CDR3 reads TGTGCCAGCACCCCACAACCCAGGGTCCACGAGCAGTACTTC.

This chain joins TRBV15 and TRBJ2-7; tentative D call: TRBD1 (5 bases). Trimming shortened V by 0 bases and J by 2 bases, and 17 bases separated the two germline ends. Per germline, CDR1 LNHNV and CDR2 YYDKDF (reference sequence). This CDR3 has 17 amino acids. The CDR3 sequence: CATSRDRIITGTYEQYF. The CDR3 region has the DNA TGTGCCACCAGCAGAGATCGGATCATAACAGGAACCTACGAGCAGTACTTC.

The CDR3 loop reads CASSQSTRQGNEAFF. DNA for the CDR3: TGTGCCAGCAGCCAATCGACCCGGCAGGGAAATGAAGCTTTCTTT. The V gene is TRBV16, the J gene TRBJ1-1; D perhaps matches TRBD1 (5 bases). The CDR3 is 15 amino acids. Germline V gene lookup returns CDR1 KGHSY and CDR2 FQNENV. The V end lost 0 bases, the J end lost 7 bases, and 15 bases lay between the germline ends.

The chain employs TRBV5-1 and TRBJ2-3; TRBD2 aligns across 13 bases. The CDR3 has 18 residues. V was clipped by 0 bases and J by 1 base; unmatched bases: 5. Germline V gene sequence: CDR1 SGHRS, CDR2 YFSETQ. CDR3: CASSLAGTSGTRTDTQYF. The DNA of the CDR3 is TGCGCCAGCAGCTTGGCCGGGACTAGCGGGACTCGCACAGATACGCAGTATTTT.

The chain has TRBV19 and TRBJ1-5, with 7 bases that match TRBD1. The V gene's germline CDR1 is LNHDA and CDR2 SQIVND (reference sequence). The CDR3 runs to 14 residues. Losses at the gene ends were 7 bases for V and 7 bases for J; bases not matched to a gene: 10. CDR3 DNA: TGTGCCAGTAATAAAGACAGGGTTGGGCAGCCCCAGCATTTT. It codes for CASNKDRVGQPQHF.